This TCR beta chain emerged from a study of blood T cell repertoires in COVID-19. Turning to the study itself: Italy, Spain and the United States were the sources of the convalescent and acute COVID-19 samples. PBMCs, B-cell-depleted T cells, or T cells were the source of the cDNA or gDNA that made up the material.

Source study methods: Counts of nucleated cells, estimated from reference gene primer amplification, were obtained. Method: immunoSEQ multiplex PCR; TCRdb's copy keeps in-frame clones and lacks some. For V, J and clone size, that table is used; D and trimming come from the DNA. Here the sample spans approximately 70,000 clones, about 81% being singletons. The CDR3 contains 15 residues. The germline CDR1 and CDR2 sequences are SGHNT and YYREEE (reference sequence). V was shortened by 0 bases and J by 3 bases, with 12 bases between the two germline ends. This clonotype was obtained from a woman at least 80 years old with acute or convalescent COVID-19. V usage is TRBV5-4 and J usage is TRBJ1-1, with a weak D call TRBD1 (5 bases). Specimen: peripheral blood. The CDR3 loop reads CASSLVGGVDTEAFF. CDR3 in DNA: TGTGCCAGCAGCTTGGTGGGAGGGGTGGACACTGAAGCTTTCTTT.